What follows are 11 T cell receptor beta chains derived from one specimen sequenced in a study of cytomegalovirus exposure and HLA in healthy donors. The primer mix had 60 Vbeta and 13 Jbeta primers. Clones were read by immunoSEQ multiplex PCR, and TCRdb kept only the in-frame ones, dropping some. This sample has 40,000 or so clones, with 85% to 95% found just once. The sample comprised PBMCs. These receptors came from a woman aged 18-29 years in good health and CMV-seronegative.

This clone showed up just once. The chain combines TRBV9 with TRBJ2-5; 9 bases are shared with TRBD2. The V gene end was trimmed by 0 bases and the J gene end by 2 bases; junction bases not matched to a gene: 8. Germline CDR1 reads SGDLS; CDR2 reads YYNGEE. The CDR3 is made up of 17 amino acids. CDR3 sequence: CASSVGLGLAWQETQYF. Written as DNA, the CDR3 is TGTGCCAGCAGCGTAGGGTTAGGACTAGCGTGGCAAGAGACCCAGTACTTC.

This clone was counted once. J is TRBJ2-7 and V is TRBV11-2, with TRBD2 matching over 10 bases. The CDR3 covers 20 residues. Looked up from germline, CDR1 is SGHAT and CDR2 is FQNNGV. With 0 bases clipped from V and 6 bases from J, the junction kept 20 bases outside the gene matches. The CDR3, as DNA: TGTGCCAGCAGCTTAGATCCAACTAGCGGGACCCGGGGGGTGGTCGGCGAGCAGTACTTC. It encodes CASSLDPTSGTRGVVGEQYF.

This rearrangement joins TRBV7-2 to TRBJ1-2; TRBD1 aligns across 7 bases. Trimming cost V 4 bases and J 7 bases; bases outside gene matches: 6. Germline V lookup: CDR1 SGHTA, CDR2 FQGNSA. The CDR3 extends over 13 amino acids. Here the CDR3 DNA reads TGTGCCAGCAGCTGGGACAGCACCGGTGGCTACACCTTC. Protein: CASSWDSTGGYTF.

V gene TRBV19 combines with J gene TRBJ2-2, with D tentatively TRBD2 (5 bases). The V gene lost 7 bases and the J gene lost 7 bases, with 10 bases spanning the gap. The CDR3 is 12 amino acids. The V gene's germline CDR1 is LNHDA and CDR2 SQIVND (reference sequence). The CDR3 is CASKREYGELFF. The CDR3 coding sequence is TGTGCCAGTAAGAGGGAGTACGGGGAGCTGTTTTTT.

The chain carries TRBV6-5 and TRBJ2-6, with a tentative D call TRBD1 (5 bases). V was cut by 9 bases and J by 4 bases, with 10 bases left in between. From germline, CDR1 is MNHEY and CDR2 SVGAGI. The CDR3 spans 13 residues. CDR3: CASAGSGANVLTF. Here the CDR3 DNA reads TGTGCCAGTGCAGGGTCGGGGGCCAACGTCCTGACTTTC.

DNA for the CDR3: TGTGCCAGCAGTACAGGGGTATCTGGAAACACCATATATTTT. Its translation is CASSTGVSGNTIYF. The chain uses TRBV6-5 and TRBJ1-3, with 7 bases matching TRBD1. This CDR3 is 14 amino acids long. With 5 bases clipped from V and 1 base from J, the junction kept 2 bases outside the gene matches. CDR1 and CDR2 from the germline V gene are MNHEY and SVGAGI.

Regarding this clone: Sequence at one end of the junction differs from germline and may be a read error. The rearrangement uses TRBV7-7 and TRBJ2-5; 10 bases map to TRBD1. The CDR3 has 15 amino acids. Germline V gene lookup returns CDR1 SSHAT and CDR2 FNYEAQ (reference sequence). CDR3 loop: CASSPGQGRQETQYF. In DNA, the CDR3 is TGTGCTAGCAGCCCGGGACAGGGGCGACAAGAGACCCAGTACTTC.

This clone was picked up one time. V usage is TRBV18 and J usage is TRBJ1-2, with D perhaps matching TRBD1 (5 bases). The CDR3 spans 13 residues. V was trimmed by 3 bases and J by 4 bases, leaving 9 bases between them. Germline values: CDR1 KGHSH, CDR2 LQKENI. CDR3 protein: CASSPRASYGYTF. Here the CDR3 DNA reads TGTGCCAGCTCACCCAGGGCAAGCTATGGCTACACCTTC.

V is TRBV5-1 and J is TRBJ1-3; 8 bases are shared with TRBD1. CDR3 length: 19 residues. J gave up 3 bases and V 0 bases, and 14 bases lay outside the gene matches. Germline CDR1 SGHRS, CDR2 YFSETQ. The CDR3 DNA is TGCGCCAGCAGCTTGGCGACGCGGCAGGGGGCGTTAGGTGGAAACACCATATATTTT. Translated: CASSLATRQGALGGNTIYF.

The chain joins TRBV10-3 to TRBJ2-3; D remains ambiguous. The germline V gene encodes CDR1 ENHRY and CDR2 SYGVKD. V shed 5 bases and J shed 0 bases, with 6 bases lying between them. The CDR3 covers 13 residues. This CDR3 reads CAISRHSTDTQYF. The CDR3 DNA follows: TGTGCCATCAGTAGACATAGCACAGATACGCAGTATTTT.

The chain combines TRBV19 with TRBJ1-2; tentatively, D is TRBD1 (6 bases). The length of the CDR3 is 14 residues. The germline CDR1 and CDR2 sequences are LNHDA and SQIVND (reference sequence). V lost 6 bases to trimming and J lost 6 bases, with 17 bases between them. The CDR3 sequence: CASRTVGAGDGYTF. CDR3 coding DNA: TGTGCCAGTAGAACGGTCGGGGCAGGGGATGGCTACACCTTC.